A selection of T cell receptor beta chains follows, all from one sample in a study of blood T cell repertoires in COVID-19. Clones were sequenced by immunoSEQ multiplex PCR, and TCRdb holds only the in-frame ones, with some missing. Found here are about 170,000 clones, approximately 95% of them singletons; the top ten hold roughly 5%. The sequenced sample was peripheral blood. The receptors were sampled from a woman aged 50 to 65 with acute or convalescent COVID-19. Each CDR3 is given with its conserved first and last residue. The D gene is left open where the match is weak. Clone size appears in some rows only: once, few, many, or a class for an expanded clone.

D gene | J gene | clone size | V gene | CDR3 length | CDR3 DNA | CDR3 protein
TRBD1 | TRBJ2-7 | once | TRBV29-1 | 15 | TGCAGCGTGAGCCCATCAGGGGGCGTCGGAGACGAGCAGTACTTC | CSVSPSGGVGDEQYF
TRBD1 | TRBJ1-2 | - | TRBV3-1/TRBV3-2 | 13 | TGTGCCAGCAGCCGTACAGGGGGCGATGGCTACACCTTC | CASSRTGGDGYTF
- | TRBJ1-2 | - | TRBV28 | 16 | TGTGCCAGCAGCGGAATCAACCGGGACACTTACTATGGCTACACCTTC | CASSGINRDTYYGYTF
- | TRBJ1-3 | - | TRBV10-3 | 16 | TGTGCCATCAGTGAGTCCCCTGCCAGCTCTGGAAACACCATATATTTT | CAISESPASSGNTIYF
TRBD2 | TRBJ2-5 | - | TRBV7-9 | 12 | TGTGCCAGCACCGGGGGGGTGGAGACCCAGTACTTC | CASTGGVETQYF
TRBD1 | TRBJ2-1 | - | TRBV7-2 | 14 | TGTGCCAGCAGCAGGCGGACAGGGGGGGATGAGCAGTTCTTC | CASSRRTGGDEQFF
TRBD1 | TRBJ1-2 | once | TRBV28 | 15 | TGTGCCACTACTCTAACCGGGACAGCGAACTATGGCTACACCTTC | CATTLTGTANYGYTF
- | TRBJ2-2 | - | TRBV19 | 16 | TGTGCCAGTACCCGGCGCCATCAGGATGACACCGGGGAGCTGTTTTTT | CASTRRHQDDTGELFF
- | TRBJ1-5 | - | TRBV2 | 13 | TGTGCCAGCGCGAAGGGGGTTGGTCAGCCCCAGCATTTT | CASAKGVGQPQHF
- | TRBJ1-2 | - | TRBV11-2 | 13 | TGTGCCAGCAGCTTAGAGGCAGGGATGGGCTACACCTTC | CASSLEAGMGYTF
TRBD2 | TRBJ2-5 | - | TRBV25-1 | 15 | TGTGCCAGCAGTGAAGCAGCGGGGTACCAAGAGACCCAGTACTTC | CASSEAAGYQETQYF
- | TRBJ1-1 | - | TRBV6-5 | 13 | TGTGCCAGCCGGAGACAGACCAACACTGAAGCTTTCTTT | CASRRQTNTEAFF
- | TRBJ1-2 | - | TRBV7-2 | 15 | TGTGCCAGCAGCTTAGTATTTGAGGCGCTCTATGGCTACACCTTC | CASSLVFEALYGYTF
- | TRBJ1-1 | - | TRBV7-8 | 16 | TGTGCCAGCAGCTTAGGATCGGGGGTGGGGAACACTGAAGCTTTCTTT | CASSLGSGVGNTEAFF
- | TRBJ2-3 | - | TRBV6-5 | 13 | TGTGCCAGCAGTTACACACTAGAGGATACGCAGTATTTT | CASSYTLEDTQYF
- | TRBJ2-7 | - | TRBV9 | 16 | TGTGCCAGCAGCGTAGGTGCGGGGCCTGTCTCCTACGAGCAGTACTTC | CASSVGAGPVSYEQYF
TRBD2 | TRBJ2-2 | - | TRBV28 | 20 | TGTGCCAGCAGTTTAGAAACTAGCGGGAGGGCCGCGTCGAACACCGGGGAGCTGTTTTTT | CASSLETSGRAASNTGELFF
TRBD1 | TRBJ2-6 | - | TRBV7-9 | 17 | TGTGCCAGCAGCTGGGCAGGGGGCGTGGCTGGGGCCAACGTCCTGACTTTC | CASSWAGGVAGANVLTF
TRBD1 | TRBJ2-7 | - | TRBV4-1 | 15 | TGCGCCAGCAGCCAAGGACCGGGACAGGGCTACGAGCAGTACTTC | CASSQGPGQGYEQYF
TRBD1 | TRBJ2-7 | - | TRBV18 | 15 | TGTGCCAGCTCACCTCTTGACAGGGGTGCCTACGAGCAGTACTTC | CASSPLDRGAYEQYF
TRBD1 | TRBJ2-3 | once | TRBV5-1 | 16 | TGCGCCAGCAGCTTGGCCTTGGACAGGGGGTCAGATACGCAGTATTTT | CASSLALDRGSDTQYF